This TCR beta chain was documented in a study of shared clonotypes between healthy human individuals. Study summary: Aged between 18 and 49, the donors were two women and three men.

CD45RO-negative, CCR7-positively selected cells formed the naive CD8 fraction, excluding terminally differentiated effector memory CD45RA+ cells. Comment on this clone: The target antigen is unknown.

Points from the study as a whole: An effect of sequencing depth on clonotype sharing among donors was expected. A reduction in generation probabilities was seen for non-shared clonotypes relative to those shared by all four donors.

The CDR3 totals 17 residues. Trimming stripped 1 base from V and 1 base from J, with 14 bases between. Germline-derived CDR1 and CDR2 are SGHDN and FVKESK. At deep level, the assay was performed. The data were produced by immunoSEQ multiplex PCR, yet TCRdb's version contains in-frame clones alone and is incomplete. The data hold about 2.1 million clones, with around 93% observed a single time. The source of this sequence is a man younger than 35 in good health. Some clones in this sample may be carry-over from other donors' samples. Sequenced: naive CD8+ T cells from PBMCs. The chain combines TRBV14 with TRBJ2-1; D is unclear. The CDR3 protein is CASSQGAVSGSYNEQFF. In nucleotides, the CDR3 is TGTGCCAGCAGCCAAGGAGCTGTTTCAGGATCCTACAATGAGCAGTTCTTC.